This T cell receptor beta chain is from a study of post-analysis software for immune sequencing data. Study observations and caveats: Strong co-clustering by F measure linked samples that shared a preparation batch. Compared with controls, patients showed significantly lower normalized Chao1 diversity. Controls had lower frequencies than patients of about five TRBV segments, which included TRBV5-6, TRBV5-1 and TRBV20-1.

This CDR3 contains 15 residues. The germline V and J ends were trimmed by 5 bases and 0 bases, with 11 bases remaining between them. Germline assignment: CDR1 SGHVS and CDR2 FNYEAQ. Of note for this clonotype: Its specificity is unknown.

The authors incorporated unique molecular identifiers into the TCR beta cDNA libraries. TCRdb independently ran MiXCR on the PCR reads; one entry per CDR3 protein. The sample gives some 690,000 distinct CDR3 sequences, roughly 30% of which show up once; roughly 0.53% is in the top ten. The V gene is TRBV7-6, the J gene TRBJ2-1; D is possibly TRBD2 (5 bases). The material sequenced was blood. This clonotype was sampled from a girl aged 5-17 years with multiple sclerosis. CDR3 in DNA: TGTGCCAGCAGCCGAGCTGCGGGCTCCTACAATGAGCAGTTCTTC. Its protein product is CASSRAAGSYNEQFF. Together with reference TRBV7-6 and TRBJ2-1, the CDR3 gives the full variable domain: GAGVSQSPRYKVTKRGQDVALRCDPISGHVSLYWYRQALGQGPEFLTYFNYEAQQDKSGLPNDRFSAERPEGSISTLTIQRTEQRDSAMYRCASSRAAGSYNEQFFGPGTRLTVL.